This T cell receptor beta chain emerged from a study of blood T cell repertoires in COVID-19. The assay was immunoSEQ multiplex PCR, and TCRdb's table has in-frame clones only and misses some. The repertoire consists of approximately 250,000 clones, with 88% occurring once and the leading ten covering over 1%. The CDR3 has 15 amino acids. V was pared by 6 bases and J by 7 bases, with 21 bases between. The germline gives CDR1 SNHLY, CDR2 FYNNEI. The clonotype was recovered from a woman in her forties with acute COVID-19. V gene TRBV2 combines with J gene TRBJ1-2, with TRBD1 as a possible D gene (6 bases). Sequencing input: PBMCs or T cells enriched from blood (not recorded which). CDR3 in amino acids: CASSESSIQGFGYTF. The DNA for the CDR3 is TGTGCCAGCAGCGAGTCCAGCATACAGGGATTTGGCTACACCTTC.